The rows below give T cell receptor beta chains drawn from one sample of a study of beta chain features in type 1 diabetes. The data were produced by immunoSEQ multiplex PCR, yet TCRdb's version contains in-frame clones alone and is incomplete. This table has roughly 700,000 clones, roughly 12% appearing once. The sequencing input was naive CD4+ T cells from blood. These receptor sequences come from a man aged 18 to 30 with type 1 diabetes. Both conserved end residues are part of each CDR3. The D gene is left open where the match is weak. The listing skips clone size in some rows; elsewhere it reads once, few, many or a size class.

D gene: .
J gene: TRBJ2-7
clone size: few
V gene: TRBV9
CDR3 protein: CASSPIRGDNYEQYF
CDR3 DNA: TGTGCCAGCAGCCCAATACGGGGTGATAACTACGAGCAGTACTTC

D gene: .
J gene: TRBJ1-5
clone size: .
V gene: TRBV6-1
CDR3 protein: CASNWGQGNQPQHF
CDR3 DNA: TGTGCCAGCAACTGGGGTCAAGGCAATCAGCCCCAGCATTTT

D gene: TRBD2
J gene: TRBJ2-7
clone size: .
V gene: TRBV2
CDR3 protein: CASKAGGNEQYF
CDR3 DNA: TGTGCCAGCAAGGCGGGGGGCAACGAGCAGTACTTC

D gene: .
J gene: TRBJ2-3
clone size: .
V gene: TRBV10-3
CDR3 protein: CAISEGYTDTQYF
CDR3 DNA: TGTGCCATCAGTGAGGGGTACACAGATACGCAGTATTTT

D gene: .
J gene: TRBJ1-4
clone size: .
V gene: TRBV4-1
CDR3 protein: CASRGTDNEKLFF
CDR3 DNA: TGCGCCAGCAGGGGTACGGATAATGAAAAACTGTTTTTT

D gene: TRBD2
J gene: TRBJ2-1
clone size: .
V gene: TRBV4-1
CDR3 protein: CASSQERPSGTTYNEQFF
CDR3 DNA: TGCGCCAGCAGCCAAGAGCGGCCCTCCGGGACTACATACAATGAGCAGTTCTTC

D gene: .
J gene: TRBJ2-3
clone size: .
V gene: TRBV6-5
CDR3 protein: CASSYSMGGTDTQYF
CDR3 DNA: TGTGCCAGCAGTTACTCGATGGGGGGAACAGATACGCAGTATTTT

D gene: .
J gene: TRBJ1-2
clone size: .
V gene: TRBV5-8
CDR3 protein: CASSLPLLTRTF
CDR3 DNA: TGTGCCAGCAGCCTACCTCTTCTGACCCGCACCTTC

D gene: TRBD1
J gene: TRBJ2-7
clone size: .
V gene: TRBV4-1
CDR3 protein: CASSQEKTGAYEQYF
CDR3 DNA: TGCGCCAGCAGCCAAGAAAAGACAGGGGCCTACGAGCAGTACTTC

D gene: .
J gene: TRBJ2-1
clone size: .
V gene: TRBV7-7
CDR3 protein: CASSPSSGEQFF
CDR3 DNA: TGTGCCAGCAGCCCCAGTAGCGGTGAGCAGTTCTTC

D gene: TRBD2
J gene: TRBJ2-5
clone size: few
V gene: TRBV19
CDR3 protein: CASRDLTSGAETQYF
CDR3 DNA: TGTGCCAGTCGAGACTTGACTAGCGGGGCGGAGACCCAGTACTTC

D gene: .
J gene: TRBJ2-1
clone size: .
V gene: TRBV5-1
CDR3 protein: CASSLDLGPSLDEQFF
CDR3 DNA: TGCGCCAGCAGCTTGGATCTGGGACCCAGCCTGGATGAGCAGTTCTTC

D gene: TRBD2
J gene: TRBJ2-7
clone size: .
V gene: TRBV7-6
CDR3 protein: CASSLKASGGSYEQYF
CDR3 DNA: TGTGCCAGCAGCTTAAAGGCTAGCGGGGGGTCCTACGAGCAGTACTTC

D gene: .
J gene: TRBJ2-7
clone size: .
V gene: TRBV28
CDR3 protein: CASSDPGSSYEQYF
CDR3 DNA: TGTGCCAGCAGTGACCCTGGGAGCTCCTACGAGCAGTACTTC

D gene: .
J gene: TRBJ1-5
clone size: few
V gene: TRBV18
CDR3 protein: CASSPESGNQPQHF
CDR3 DNA: TGTGCCAGCTCACCAGAGTCAGGGAATCAGCCCCAGCATTTT

D gene: .
J gene: TRBJ1-2
clone size: few
V gene: TRBV2
CDR3 protein: CASSEDSVDYGYTF
CDR3 DNA: TGTGCCAGCAGTGAGGACAGCGTAGACTATGGCTACACCTTC

D gene: TRBD2
J gene: TRBJ2-1
clone size: .
V gene: TRBV10-3
CDR3 protein: CAISGLAGGDNEQFF
CDR3 DNA: TGTGCCATCAGTGGGCTAGCGGGGGGAGACAATGAGCAGTTCTTC

D gene: .
J gene: TRBJ1-2
clone size: .
V gene: TRBV15
CDR3 protein: CATSGGGSQRYGYTF
CDR3 DNA: TGTGCCACCAGCGGGGGGGGCTCACAAAGGTATGGCTACACCTTC

D gene: .
J gene: TRBJ2-5
clone size: few
V gene: TRBV10-3
CDR3 protein: CAISSGQGKETQYF
CDR3 DNA: TGTGCCATCAGTTCGGGTCAGGGAAAGGAGACCCAGTACTTC

D gene: .
J gene: TRBJ2-2
clone size: .
V gene: TRBV18
CDR3 protein: CASSPRRDKNTGELFF
CDR3 DNA: TGTGCCAGCTCACCACGTAGGGACAAGAACACCGGGGAGCTGTTTTTT

D gene: .
J gene: TRBJ1-2
clone size: .
V gene: TRBV27
CDR3 protein: CASSPISPRPGYTF
CDR3 DNA: TGTGCCAGCAGTCCGATAAGTCCCCGGCCCGGCTACACCTTC

D gene: .
J gene: TRBJ2-5
clone size: few
V gene: TRBV7-6
CDR3 protein: CASSLANALELETQYF
CDR3 DNA: TGTGCCAGCAGCTTAGCAAATGCACTAGAACTTGAGACCCAGTACTTC

D gene: .
J gene: TRBJ1-2
clone size: few
V gene: TRBV19
CDR3 protein: CASTSGEGIYGYTF
CDR3 DNA: TGTGCCAGTACCTCTGGGGAGGGGATCTATGGCTACACCTTC

D gene: TRBD1
J gene: TRBJ2-3
clone size: .
V gene: TRBV27
CDR3 protein: CASSPIPYGQGTRPDTQYF
CDR3 DNA: TGTGCCAGCAGTCCGATACCTTACGGACAGGGTACTCGTCCGGATACGCAGTATTTT

D gene: .
J gene: TRBJ1-6
clone size: .
V gene: TRBV5-4
CDR3 protein: CASSSDSLNSPLHF
CDR3 DNA: TGTGCCAGCAGCTCGGACAGCCTGAATTCACCCCTCCACTTT

D gene: .
J gene: TRBJ2-7
clone size: .
V gene: TRBV20-1
CDR3 protein: CSAPVQYEQYF
CDR3 DNA: TGCAGTGCCCCCGTCCAGTACGAGCAGTACTTC

D gene: TRBD1
J gene: TRBJ1-5
clone size: few
V gene: TRBV5-4
CDR3 protein: CASSWGTDSNQPQHF
CDR3 DNA: TGTGCCAGCAGCTGGGGGACAGATAGCAATCAGCCCCAGCATTTT

D gene: .
J gene: TRBJ2-6
clone size: few
V gene: TRBV30
CDR3 protein: CAWRSRTVLTSSGANVLTF
CDR3 DNA: TGTGCCTGGAGGTCTCGCACCGTACTTACCTCCTCTGGGGCCAACGTCCTGACTTTC

D gene: TRBD1
J gene: TRBJ2-2
clone size: few
V gene: TRBV27
CDR3 protein: CASSFGGRTGGNTGELFF
CDR3 DNA: TGTGCCAGCAGTTTTGGGGGAAGGACAGGGGGGAACACCGGGGAGCTGTTTTTT

D gene: TRBD1
J gene: TRBJ2-7
clone size: few
V gene: TRBV5-1
CDR3 protein: CASSLGQGSYEQYF
CDR3 DNA: TGCGCCAGCAGCCTAGGACAGGGATCCTACGAGCAGTACTTC

D gene: .
J gene: TRBJ2-3
clone size: few
V gene: TRBV5-6
CDR3 protein: CASSFLPGDTDTQYF
CDR3 DNA: TGTGCCAGCAGCTTTTTACCGGGGGACACAGATACGCAGTATTTT

D gene: TRBD1
J gene: TRBJ1-2
clone size: .
V gene: TRBV28
CDR3 protein: CATRGQGYGYTF
CDR3 DNA: TGTGCCACCCGCGGACAGGGCTATGGCTACACCTTC

D gene: .
J gene: TRBJ1-2
clone size: few
V gene: TRBV30
CDR3 protein: CACTEYNYGYTF
CDR3 DNA: TGTGCCTGTACAGAATATAACTATGGCTACACCTTC

D gene: .
J gene: TRBJ2-7
clone size: few
V gene: TRBV25-1
CDR3 protein: CASSEYAGSYEQYF
CDR3 DNA: TGTGCCAGCAGTGAATATGCCGGGTCCTACGAGCAGTACTTC

D gene: .
J gene: TRBJ2-1
clone size: few
V gene: TRBV7-9
CDR3 protein: CASSSQGGALEQFF
CDR3 DNA: TGTGCCAGCAGCTCCCAGGGTGGGGCACTAGAGCAGTTCTTC

D gene: TRBD2
J gene: TRBJ2-7
clone size: .
V gene: TRBV5-1
CDR3 protein: CASSLVTGLAGSSYEQYF
CDR3 DNA: TGCGCCAGCAGCTTGGTAACCGGACTAGCGGGGAGCTCCTACGAGCAGTACTTC

D gene: .
J gene: TRBJ2-2
clone size: .
V gene: TRBV27
CDR3 protein: CASSLLPNGELFF
CDR3 DNA: TGTGCCAGCAGTTTGCTCCCTAACGGGGAGCTGTTTTTT

D gene: .
J gene: TRBJ1-6
clone size: few
V gene: TRBV15
CDR3 protein: CATRNSPDPYNSPLHF
CDR3 DNA: TGTGCCACCAGAAATAGTCCGGACCCTTATAATTCACCCCTCCACTTT

D gene: TRBD1
J gene: TRBJ1-4
clone size: few
V gene: TRBV30
CDR3 protein: CAWSRDRVNEKLFF
CDR3 DNA: TGTGCCTGGAGTCGGGACAGGGTTAATGAAAAACTGTTTTTT

D gene: TRBD2
J gene: TRBJ2-2
clone size: .
V gene: TRBV4-1
CDR3 protein: CASSQEGGTRNTGELFF
CDR3 DNA: TGCGCCAGCAGCCAAGAGGGGGGGACCCGGAACACCGGGGAGCTGTTTTTT

D gene: TRBD1
J gene: TRBJ1-6
clone size: .
V gene: TRBV30
CDR3 protein: CAWSGQGASPLHF
CDR3 DNA: TGTGCCTGGAGTGGACAGGGGGCTTCACCCCTCCACTTT

D gene: .
J gene: TRBJ2-7
clone size: few
V gene: TRBV19
CDR3 protein: CASSGRDGKTYEQYF
CDR3 DNA: TGTGCCAGTAGTGGTCGGGACGGGAAGACCTACGAGCAGTACTTC

D gene: .
J gene: TRBJ2-5
clone size: few
V gene: TRBV14
CDR3 protein: CASSQVAGSQETQYF
CDR3 DNA: TGTGCCAGCAGCCAAGTGGCAGGGAGCCAAGAGACCCAGTACTTC

D gene: .
J gene: TRBJ1-5
clone size: .
V gene: TRBV27
CDR3 protein: CASSLSWGGSGQPQHF
CDR3 DNA: TGTGCCAGCAGTTTATCCTGGGGAGGGAGCGGTCAGCCCCAGCATTTT

D gene: TRBD1
J gene: TRBJ2-5
clone size: .
V gene: TRBV5-1
CDR3 protein: CASSRTGYQETQYF
CDR3 DNA: TGCGCCAGCAGCAGGACAGGGTACCAAGAGACCCAGTACTTC

D gene: TRBD2
J gene: TRBJ2-5
clone size: few
V gene: TRBV11-2
CDR3 protein: CASSHPGYGGGKQETQYF
CDR3 DNA: TGTGCCAGCAGCCACCCGGGGTATGGCGGGGGGAAACAAGAGACCCAGTACTTC

D gene: .
J gene: TRBJ1-2
clone size: few
V gene: TRBV6-4
CDR3 protein: CASSPTGIDGYTF
CDR3 DNA: TGTGCCAGCAGTCCCACAGGGATAGATGGCTACACCTTC

D gene: .
J gene: TRBJ2-2
clone size: once
V gene: TRBV11-3
CDR3 protein: CASSLGTGELFF
CDR3 DNA: TGTGCCAGCAGCTTGGGAACCGGGGAGCTGTTTTTT

D gene: TRBD2
J gene: TRBJ2-3
clone size: few
V gene: TRBV11-2
CDR3 protein: CASSLVRTTSGGDTQYF
CDR3 DNA: TGTGCCAGCAGCTTAGTGAGGACGACTAGCGGGGGAGATACGCAGTATTTT

D gene: .
J gene: TRBJ2-5
clone size: .
V gene: TRBV7-9
CDR3 protein: CASSFPEETQYF
CDR3 DNA: TGTGCCAGCAGCTTCCCTGAAGAGACCCAGTACTTC

D gene: .
J gene: TRBJ1-3
clone size: .
V gene: TRBV10-3
CDR3 protein: CAISGGAGNTIYF
CDR3 DNA: TGTGCCATCAGTGGGGGGGCTGGAAACACCATATATTTT

D gene: TRBD1
J gene: TRBJ2-5
clone size: few
V gene: TRBV7-9
CDR3 protein: CASSYRGDAGGTKETQYF
CDR3 DNA: TGTGCCAGCAGCTATCGGGGTGACGCAGGGGGCACAAAAGAGACCCAGTACTTC

D gene: .
J gene: TRBJ2-7
clone size: few
V gene: TRBV9
CDR3 protein: CASSVALGGRGDYEQYF
CDR3 DNA: TGTGCCAGCAGCGTAGCCCTAGGCGGCAGGGGGGACTACGAGCAGTACTTC

D gene: .
J gene: TRBJ1-2
clone size: few
V gene: TRBV4-1
CDR3 protein: CASSQEGSLNYGYTF
CDR3 DNA: TGCGCCAGCAGCCAAGAGGGCAGCCTTAACTATGGCTACACCTTC

D gene: .
J gene: TRBJ1-5
clone size: .
V gene: TRBV4-1
CDR3 protein: CASSQVYYRVNSNQPQHF
CDR3 DNA: TGCGCCAGCAGCCAAGTCTACTACAGGGTGAATAGCAATCAGCCCCAGCATTTT

D gene: .
J gene: TRBJ1-2
clone size: .
V gene: TRBV12-5
CDR3 protein: CASGSTLGGTHYGYTF
CDR3 DNA: TGTGCTAGTGGGTCAACCCTAGGGGGAACTCACTATGGCTACACCTTC

D gene: .
J gene: TRBJ1-1
clone size: few
V gene: TRBV19
CDR3 protein: CASSITLNTEAFF
CDR3 DNA: TGTGCCAGTAGTATAACGTTGAACACTGAAGCTTTCTTT

D gene: .
J gene: TRBJ1-2
clone size: .
V gene: TRBV4-1
CDR3 protein: CASSARDLPSYGYTF
CDR3 DNA: TGCGCCAGCAGCGCCCGGGACTTGCCCTCATATGGCTACACCTTC